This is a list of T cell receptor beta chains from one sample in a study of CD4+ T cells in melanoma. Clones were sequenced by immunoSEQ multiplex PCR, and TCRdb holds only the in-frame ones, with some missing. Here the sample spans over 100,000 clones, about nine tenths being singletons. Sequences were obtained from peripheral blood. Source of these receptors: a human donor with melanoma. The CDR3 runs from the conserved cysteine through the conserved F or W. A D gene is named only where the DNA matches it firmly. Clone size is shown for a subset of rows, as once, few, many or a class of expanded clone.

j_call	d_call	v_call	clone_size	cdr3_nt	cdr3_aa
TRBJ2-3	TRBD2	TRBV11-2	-	TGTGCCAGCAGCATGACTAGCGGCACAGATACGCAGTATTTT	CASSMTSGTDTQYF
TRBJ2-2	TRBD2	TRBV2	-	TGTGCCAGCAGCGGACTAGCGGGAATCACCGGGGAGCTGTTTTTT	CASSGLAGITGELFF
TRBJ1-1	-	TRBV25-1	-	TGTGCCAGCAGTGACAGCCCGTACATGAACACTGAAGCTTTCTTT	CASSDSPYMNTEAFF
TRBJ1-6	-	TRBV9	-	TGTGCCAGCAGCGTCGGGGGGCCTTATAATTCACCCCTCCACTTT	CASSVGGPYNSPLHF
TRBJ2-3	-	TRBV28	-	TGTGCCAGCAGTTCTCAGGGGTATGAAGATACGCAGTATTTT	CASSSQGYEDTQYF
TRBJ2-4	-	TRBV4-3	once	TGCGCCAGCAGCCAAGATTGGGGCCGTCTAGCCAAAAACATTCAGTACTTC	CASSQDWGRLAKNIQYF
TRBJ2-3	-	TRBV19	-	TGTGCCAGTAGTAGGGGGTTCTTGGCAGATACGCAGTATTTT	CASSRGFLADTQYF
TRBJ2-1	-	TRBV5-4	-	TGTGCCAGCAGCTTGGAGGTCCTCTCCTACAATGAGCAGTTCTTC	CASSLEVLSYNEQFF
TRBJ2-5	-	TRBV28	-	TGTGCCAGCAGTTTCCGCGACGGTCACCAAGAGACCCAGTACTTC	CASSFRDGHQETQYF
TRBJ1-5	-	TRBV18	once	TGTGCCAGCTCACATACCAGGCTAAATAGCAATCAGCCCCAGCATTTT	CASSHTRLNSNQPQHF
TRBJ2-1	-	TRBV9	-	TGTGCCAGCTCCCTTGGTAGCCAGGTGGAGGGCGGCAATGAGCAGTTCTTC	CASSLGSQVEGGNEQFF
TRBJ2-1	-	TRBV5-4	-	TGTGCCAGCAGCAAGCCGGGGACGGACAATGAGCAGTTCTTC	CASSKPGTDNEQFF
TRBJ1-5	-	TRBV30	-	TGTGCCTGGAACAGGAAAGCTAGCAATCAGCCCCAGCATTTT	CAWNRKASNQPQHF
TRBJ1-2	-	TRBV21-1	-	TGTGCCAGCAGCAATTTCCGGAGACAGGGTGGTAACTATGGCTACACCTTC	CASSNFRRQGGNYGYTF
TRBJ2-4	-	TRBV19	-	TGTGCCAGTAGTGGCGGGTTTTTAGCCAAAAACATTCAGTACTTC	CASSGGFLAKNIQYF
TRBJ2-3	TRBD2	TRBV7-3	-	TGTGCCAGCAGCTTACTAGCGGGAGGACGCACAGATACGCAGTATTTT	CASSLLAGGRTDTQYF
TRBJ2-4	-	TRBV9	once	TGTGCCAGCAGCGTAGGTCTAGGGGACCGGAACATTCAGTACTTC	CASSVGLGDRNIQYF
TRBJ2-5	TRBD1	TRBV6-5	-	TGTGCCAGCAGTTACTTACAGGGGGCCCAAGAGACCCAGTACTTC	CASSYLQGAQETQYF
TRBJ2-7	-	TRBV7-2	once	TGTGCCAGCAGCTCCCGGGGCACCTACAACGAGCAGTACTTC	CASSSRGTYNEQYF
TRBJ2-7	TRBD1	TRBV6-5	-	TGTGCCAGCAGTTATAAGGCAGGGGGCGGGGAGCAGTACTTC	CASSYKAGGGEQYF
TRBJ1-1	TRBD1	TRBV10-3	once	TGTGCCATCAGTCGGGACAGTGGGAGGACTGAAGCTTTCTTT	CAISRDSGRTEAFF
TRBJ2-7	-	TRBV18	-	TGTGCCAGCTCACCAGCGGTGAGGGGCGAGCAGTACTTC	CASSPAVRGEQYF
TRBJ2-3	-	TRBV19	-	TGTGCCAGTAGTATGGGGCTACAGAGCACAGATACGCAGTATTTT	CASSMGLQSTDTQYF
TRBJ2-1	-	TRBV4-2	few	TGTGCCAGCAGCCCCGAGGTTGGCTACAATGAGCAGTTCTTC	CASSPEVGYNEQFF
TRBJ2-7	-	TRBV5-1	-	TGCGCCAGCAGCTTGGTCGGGTACGAGCAGTACTTC	CASSLVGYEQYF
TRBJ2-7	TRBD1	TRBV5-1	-	TGCGCCAGCAGTCCCTCCGCCGGGACAGGGATCCGGGTCGAGCAGTACTTC	CASSPSAGTGIRVEQYF
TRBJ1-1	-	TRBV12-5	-	TGTGCTAGTGGTTTGGTCCCAACAGGGCACGGCACTGAAGCTTTCTTT	CASGLVPTGHGTEAFF
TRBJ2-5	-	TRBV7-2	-	TGTGCCAGCAGCTTAGATTTTGGGGGGGCTGAGACCCAGTACTTC	CASSLDFGGAETQYF
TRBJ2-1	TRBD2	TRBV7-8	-	TGTGCCAGCAGACTAACCCTAGCGGGAGGGATGGGTGAGCAGTTCTTC	CASRLTLAGGMGEQFF
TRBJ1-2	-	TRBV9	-	TGTGCCAGCAGCGGAGGGAGTAACTATGGCTACACCTTC	CASSGGSNYGYTF
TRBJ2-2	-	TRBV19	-	TGTGCCAGTAGTAGAGGGAATACCGGGGAGCTGTTTTTT	CASSRGNTGELFF
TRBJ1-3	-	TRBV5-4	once	TGTGCCAGCAGCTCCGGAGGGACCTACTCTGGAAACACCATATATTTT	CASSSGGTYSGNTIYF
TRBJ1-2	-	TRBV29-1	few	TGCAGCGTCCCTGCAGGGAGTCATGGCTACACCTTC	CSVPAGSHGYTF
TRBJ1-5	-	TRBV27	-	TGTGCCAGCAGTTTTCTGGCAGATCAGCCCCAGCATTTT	CASSFLADQPQHF
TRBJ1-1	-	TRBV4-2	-	TGTGCCAGCAGCCAAGGGCGAAGACCGAACACTGAAGCTTTCTTT	CASSQGRRPNTEAFF
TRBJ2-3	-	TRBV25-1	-	TGTGCCAGCACAGTAGCGGGCACAGATACGCAGTATTTT	CASTVAGTDTQYF
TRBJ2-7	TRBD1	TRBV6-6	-	TGTGCCAGCAGTTCACCCAACAGGGGGCAGTACGAGCAGTACTTC	CASSSPNRGQYEQYF
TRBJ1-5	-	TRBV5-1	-	TGCGCCAGCAGCTTGGGGACAGAAAATCAGCCCCAGCATTTT	CASSLGTENQPQHF
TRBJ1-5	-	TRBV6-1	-	TGTGCCAGCAGTGAAATTCAGCCCCAGCATTTT	CASSEIQPQHF
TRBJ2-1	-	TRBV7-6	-	TGTGCCAGTACGCGGGGTGCCTACAATGAGCAGTTCTTC	CASTRGAYNEQFF
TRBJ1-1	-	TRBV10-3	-	TGTGCCATCAGAGCAGTGGGGGAAGGGACTGAAGCTTTCTTT	CAIRAVGEGTEAFF
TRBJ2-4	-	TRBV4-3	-	TGCGCCAGCAGCCAGGGTGACAAAAACATTCAGTACTTC	CASSQGDKNIQYF
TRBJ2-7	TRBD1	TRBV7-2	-	TGTGCCAGCAGCAAGGGGACAGGTGCCTACGAGCAGTACTTC	CASSKGTGAYEQYF